The 25 T cell receptor beta chains listed next were all sequenced from one sample in a study of blood T cell repertoires in COVID-19. Produced via immunoSEQ multiplex PCR; TCRdb's table is partial and in-frame only. The data hold hundreds of thousands of clones, with approximately 86% observed a single time. The sample comprised peripheral blood. Receptors were obtained from an older man with acute or convalescent COVID-19.

The CDR3 here is CASSLGQTLEQYF. The CDR3 coding sequence is TGTGCCAGCAGCTTGGGCCAGACTCTCGAGCAGTACTTC. The V call is TRBV5-4, the J call TRBJ2-7; D is ambiguous. The germline V gene has CDR1 SGHNT and CDR2 YYREEE (reference sequence). This CDR3 contains 13 residues. With 0 bases removed from V and 6 bases from J, the gap between germline ends came to 10 bases. Together with reference TRBV5-4 and TRBJ2-7, the CDR3 gives the full variable domain: ETGVTQSPTHLIKTRGQQVTLRCSSQSGHNTVSWYQQALGQGPQFIFQYYREEENGRGNFPPRFSGLQFPNYSSELNVNALELDDSALYLCASSLGQTLEQYFGPGTRLTVT.

This rearrangement joins TRBV7-2 to TRBJ1-3, with a possible D match to TRBD1 (6 bases). The V end lost 5 bases, the J end lost 0 bases, and 14 bases lay between the germline ends. Looked up from germline, CDR1 is SGHTA and CDR2 is FQGNSA. The CDR3 loop spans 16 amino acids. This CDR3 reads CASSPRQAASGNTIYF. In DNA, the CDR3 is TGTGCCAGCAGCCCCAGACAGGCCGCCTCTGGAAACACCATATATTTT.

The chain has TRBV6-6 and TRBJ2-5; no clear D. Trimming shortened V by 2 bases and J by 0 bases, and 7 bases separated the two germline ends. The V gene's germline CDR1 is MNHNY and CDR2 SVGAGI (reference sequence). CDR3 length equals 14 residues. The CDR3 protein is CASSYRQDQETQYF. CDR3 coding DNA: TGTGCCAGCAGTTACAGACAAGACCAAGAGACCCAGTACTTC.

J is TRBJ2-7 and V is TRBV6-2 or TRBV6-3; weak D call: TRBD1 (5 bases). The germline V gene encodes CDR1 MNHEY and CDR2 SVGEGT. The CDR3 runs to 12 residues. The germline V and J ends were trimmed by 5 bases and 3 bases, with 8 bases remaining between them. CDR3 DNA: TGTGCCAGCAGTCGGACACACTACGAGCAGTACTTC. Its translation: CASSRTHYEQYF.

The CDR3 coding sequence is TGTGCCAGCAGCTTCGTTAGCGGGAGTCATGAGCAGTTCTTC. Protein product: CASSFVSGSHEQFF. The chain carries TRBV7-8 and TRBJ2-1; TRBD2 matches at 9 bases. CDR1 is SGHVS, CDR2 FQNEAQ, per germline. The CDR3 extends over 14 amino acids. V dropped 3 bases and J dropped 8; count of bases not matched to a gene: 5. Using reference TRBV7-8 and TRBJ2-1 for the parts outside the CDR3, the full variable domain is GAGVSQSPRYKVAKRGQDVALRCDPISGHVSLFWYQQALGQGPEFLTYFQNEAQLDKSGLPSDRFFAERPEGSVSTLKIQRTQQEDSAVYLCASSFVSGSHEQFFGPGTRLTVL.

This chain links TRBV3-1 (or the pseudogene TRBV3-2) with TRBJ2-1; D remains unclear. Germline V gene lookup returns CDR1 LGHDT and CDR2 YNNKEL (reference sequence). The CDR3 runs 13 residues. Trimming left V 1 base short and J 9 bases short, with 10 bases between. This CDR3 is CASSQVLSGEQFF. The CDR3 nucleotides read TGTGCCAGCAGCCAAGTCCTTTCGGGTGAGCAGTTCTTC.

The chain links TRBV9 to TRBJ2-5, with TRBD2 identical over 7 bases. Germline V gene data show CDR1 as SGDLS and CDR2 as YYNGEE. This CDR3 has 13 residues. After removal of 8 bases from V and 2 bases from J, the junction contained 6 bases not matched to a gene. The CDR3: CASSGGRQETQYF. CDR3 nucleotides: TGTGCCAGTTCCGGGGGGAGGCAAGAGACCCAGTACTTC.

V is TRBV10-2 and J is TRBJ1-1; D ambiguous. This CDR3 comprises 11 residues. V shed 10 bases and J shed 8 bases, with 14 bases lying between them. Germline-derived CDR1 and CDR2 are WSHSY and SAAADI. This CDR3 reads CATQSTGEAFF. CDR3 coding DNA: TGCGCCACCCAAAGCACGGGGGAAGCTTTCTTT.

Here the CDR3 DNA reads TGTGCCAGTAGTCCAACCGACAGGGGGCTTAATCAGCCCCAGCATTTT. It specifies CASSPTDRGLNQPQHF. The chain recombines TRBV19 with TRBJ1-5; 10 positions agree with TRBD1. The CDR3 totals 16 residues. The germline gives CDR1 LNHDA, CDR2 SQIVND (reference sequence). Trimming cost V 5 bases and J 4 bases; bases outside gene matches: 8.

This clone is a singleton in its sample. The identical CDR3 is also encoded by other nucleotide sequences in the sample. The chain has TRBV24-1 and TRBJ2-5; D possibly corresponds to TRBD2 (6 bases). Germline-derived CDR1 and CDR2 are KGHDR and SFDVKD. The CDR3 runs 13 residues. V lost 4 bases and J lost 5, with 10 bases in between. CDR3 coding DNA: TGTGCCACCAGTGAAAGTGGGGGGGAGACCCAGTACTTC. Amino acids: CATSESGGETQYF.

The V gene is TRBV11-3, the J gene TRBJ2-1; no reliable D call. V lost 1 base and J lost 8, with 12 bases in between. CDR1 is SGHNT and CDR2 is YENEEA in the germline V gene. The CDR3 totals 14 residues. The CDR3 loop is CASSLGLGSYEQFF. In nucleotides, the CDR3 is TGTGCCAGCAGCTTAGGGCTAGGATCGTATGAGCAGTTCTTC.

The gene calls are TRBV4-2 and TRBJ2-1; the D gene is possibly TRBD2 (5 bases). This CDR3 region has 14 residues. CDR1 and CDR2 (germline): LGHNA, YNFKEQ. V gave up 1 base and J gave up 10 bases, with 14 bases separating them. CDR3 sequence (DNA): TGTGCCAGCAGCCAAGGGGTACTAGGCGGGGAGCAGTTCTTC. Protein product: CASSQGVLGGEQFF.

Only one count was recorded for this clone. This chain connects TRBV30 to TRBJ2-5; 9 bases are a match to TRBD2. Trimming cost V 1 base and J 5 bases; bases outside gene matches: 5. The CDR3 extends over 14 amino acids. Germline CDR1 is GTSNPN and CDR2 is SVGIG (reference sequence). The CDR3 protein is CAWSGTSARETQYF. CDR3 in DNA: TGTGCCTGGAGTGGGACTAGCGCGAGGGAGACCCAGTACTTC.

This clone was recorded only once. The chain is built from TRBV28 and TRBJ2-7, with 11 bases aligning to TRBD2. The V gene's germline CDR1 is MDHEN and CDR2 SYDVKM. V lost 5 bases and J lost 0; bases outside the gene matches: 3. The CDR3 length is 15 residues. The CDR3 nucleotides read TGTGCCAGCAGTGAGGGACTAGCGGCCTCCTACGAGCAGTACTTC. This translates into CASSEGLAASYEQYF.

In DNA form, the CDR3 reads TGTGCCAGCAGGGGGAGCAGGTTAAATCAGCCCCAGCATTTT. Translation gives CASRGSRLNQPQHF. The rearrangement uses TRBV28 and TRBJ1-5; the D is unclear. The CDR3 contains 14 residues. CDR1 is MDHEN, CDR2 SYDVKM, per germline. V was clipped by 6 bases and J by 4 bases, with 13 bases between them.

V and J are TRBV19 and TRBJ1-3; the D is unclear. Trimming left V 3 bases short and J 2 bases short, with 8 bases between. The CDR3 sequence is 14 residues long. Germline CDR1 reads LNHDA; CDR2 reads SQIVND (reference sequence). The DNA for the CDR3 is TGTGCCAGTAGTATCTTGGGAGCTGGAAACACCATATATTTT. Translated: CASSILGAGNTIYF. The whole variable domain, filled in from reference TRBV19 and TRBJ1-3, reads DGGITQSPKYLFRKEGQNVTLSCEQNLNHDAMYWYRQDPGQGLRLIYYSQIVNDFQKGDIAEGYSVSREKKESFPLTVTSAQKNPTAFYLCASSILGAGNTIYFGEGSWLTVV.

The CDR3 DNA follows: TGTGCCAGCAGTTACTCTTTCAGAGGGACTAGCTGGAATGAGCAGTTCTTC. Amino acids: CASSYSFRGTSWNEQFF. The J gene is TRBJ2-1, the V gene TRBV6-2 or TRBV6-3; TRBD2 matches at 9 bases. The CDR3 is made up of 17 amino acids. Germline V gene lookup returns CDR1 MNHEY and CDR2 SVGEGT. V lost 0 bases to trimming and J lost 7 bases; unmatched junction nucleotides: 10.

The V gene is TRBV9, the J gene TRBJ2-7; TRBD2 matches at 8 bases. CDR1 SGDLS and CDR2 YYNGEE come from the germline V gene. V trimming: 3 bases; J trimming: 6 bases; junction bases outside the gene matches: 11. The CDR3 runs 15 residues. CDR3 sequence (DNA): TGTGCCAGCAGCGCCGGACTAGCCAGCCCCCTCGAGCAGTACTTC. The encoded protein is CASSAGLASPLEQYF.

The rearrangement uses TRBV6-2 or TRBV6-3 and TRBJ2-4; D might be TRBD1 (6 bases). Germline loops: CDR1 MNHEY, CDR2 SVGEGT. The CDR3 contains 15 residues. Trimming stripped 4 bases from V and 0 bases from J, with 10 bases between. CDR3 sequence (DNA): TGTGCCAGCAGTTTTAGGGGGTTAGCCAAAAACATTCAGTACTTC. This codes for CASSFRGLAKNIQYF.

The chain links TRBV4-1 to TRBJ1-5; no definite D call. The germline V gene encodes CDR1 MGHRA and CDR2 YSYEKL. The CDR3 is 13 amino acids. Deletions cut 0 bases from V and 7 bases from J, with 7 bases between. The CDR3 nucleotides are TGCGCCAGCAGCCAAGACAATCTACAGCCCCAGCATTTT. This codes for CASSQDNLQPQHF.

This sequence joins TRBV7-2 and TRBJ2-7, with D unclear. Trimming cost V 4 bases and J 4 bases, with 14 bases left between them. Germline-derived CDR1 and CDR2 are SGHTA and FQGNSA. CDR3 length equals 14 residues. Written as DNA, the CDR3 is TGTGCCAGCAGCTCCGTAGCATCTCGTTACGAGCAGTACTTC. This gives the protein CASSSVASRYEQYF.

The CDR3 region is CASSLIAGAHNEQFF. The CDR3 DNA reads TGTGCCAGCAGTCTTATAGCGGGGGCCCACAATGAGCAGTTCTTC. The chain employs TRBV28 and TRBJ2-1; 9 bases are a match to TRBD2. V lost 5 bases and J lost 5; bases outside the gene matches: 7. Germline-derived CDR1 and CDR2 are MDHEN and SYDVKM. CDR3 size: 15 residues.

The table lists this clone with a few counts. This chain links TRBV5-4 with TRBJ1-1; the D is unclear. V lost 1 base and J 0 bases, leaving 13 bases between the germline ends. This CDR3 spans 16 amino acids. Germline V lookup: CDR1 SGHNT, CDR2 YYREEE (reference sequence). In DNA form, the CDR3 reads TGTGCCAGCAGCTTGAATGGTGCCGGTATGAACACTGAAGCTTTCTTT. It codes for CASSLNGAGMNTEAFF.

The chain is built from TRBV18 and TRBJ2-7; D perhaps matches TRBD2 (5 bases). V was shortened by 3 bases and J by 4 bases, with 13 bases between the two germline ends. Germline V gene sequence: CDR1 KGHSH, CDR2 LQKENI. This CDR3 region has 14 residues. The CDR3 loop is CASSPGPEGYEQYF. The CDR3 DNA sequence: TGTGCCAGCTCACCGGGCCCCGAGGGTTACGAGCAGTACTTC.

Worth noting for this clone: Distinct nucleotide sequences in the sample also encode this CDR3. The J gene is TRBJ2-2, the V gene TRBV5-1, with D perhaps matching TRBD1 (6 bases). The V gene's germline CDR1 is SGHRS and CDR2 YFSETQ. The germline V and J ends were trimmed by 2 bases and 4 bases, with 12 bases remaining between them. The CDR3 extends over 15 amino acids. The CDR3 protein is CASSLTTGPTGELFF. Here the CDR3 DNA reads TGCGCCAGCAGCTTAACCACAGGGCCCACCGGGGAGCTGTTTTTT.